This T cell receptor (beta chain) was sequenced during a study of ipilimumab plus nivolumab after autologous stem cell transplantation. In the study overall: Patients received a median of roughly five ipilimumab and 8 or 9 nivolumab doses.

Ipilimumab, 1 mg/kg, started 14 to 28 days after autologous transplant. Dosing: nivolumab 3 mg/kg IV, weeks 1, 4, 7, 10, then every two weeks to week 26. This clone was detected only a few times. Repertoires were generated with immunoSEQ multiplex PCR, while TCRdb's copy carries only in-frame clones and drops some. The profile covers 17,000 or so clones, with approximately 79% appearing a single time and about 40% taken by the ten largest. This sequence originates from a male donor with diffuse large B-cell lymphoma. Source: PBMCs, taken in a trial of ipilimumab plus nivolumab as post-transplant consolidation.

CDR3 sequence: CASGIGTLNTEAFF. The CDR3 DNA is TGTGCTAGTGGCATCGGGACACTTAACACTGAAGCTTTCTTT. This chain uses TRBV12-5 with TRBJ1-1; D may be TRBD1 (6 bases). The V and J ends lost 6 bases and 2 bases respectively, with 13 bases between them. This CDR3 is 14 amino acids long. CDR1 is LGHNT and CDR2 is FRNRAP in the germline V gene.